The 30 T cell receptor beta chains below all came from one sample that was sequenced in a study of blood T cell repertoires in COVID-19 (dated by TCRdb to the early 2020s). Libraries were made using the immunoSEQ multiplex PCR assay. In its TCRdb copy, this immuneACCESS table keeps in-frame sequences only and misses some clones. Where compared with another copy, unresolved V genes explain less than half of these, and the others have no known cause. The sample table contains 85,000 to 100,000 clones; only one count was recorded for 90% of them. The ten largest clonotypes hold approximately 1.5% of the sample. Sequenced: peripheral blood. These receptors came from a man in his 60s with acute or convalescent COVID-19.

The chain combines TRBV3-1 (or the pseudogene TRBV3-2) with TRBJ1-4, with D possibly matching TRBD1 (5 bases). The CDR3 runs to 18 residues. The V end lost 1 base, the J end lost 0 bases, and 15 bases lay between the germline ends. Germline V CDR1 and CDR2: LGHDT, YNNKEL (reference sequence). This CDR3 reads CASSQGRGPGATNEKLFF. DNA for the CDR3: TGTGCCAGCAGCCAAGGAAGGGGTCCGGGTGCAACTAATGAAAAACTGTTTTTT.

This clone is a singleton in its sample. The gene calls are TRBV5-4 and TRBJ2-1; the match to TRBD2 covers 9 bases. The CDR3 totals 17 residues. The V and J ends lost 4 bases and 1 base, in that order; junction bases with no gene match: 9. Germline V gene data show CDR1 as SGHNT and CDR2 as YYREEE (reference sequence). CDR3 region: CASSPSLGLASYNEQFF. The CDR3 DNA reads as TGTGCCAGCAGCCCATCACTGGGACTAGCATCCTACAATGAGCAGTTCTTC.

The J gene is TRBJ2-1, the V gene TRBV5-8; 12 bases map to TRBD2. Germline V gene lookup returns CDR1 SGHTS and CDR2 YDEGEE. The CDR3 sequence is 16 residues long. The J segment lost 1 base and the V segment lost 2 bases, leaving 1 base of the junction unmatched. The CDR3 nucleotides read TGTGCCAGCAGCTTAGGACTAGCGGGGTCCTACAATGAGCAGTTCTTC. It codes for CASSLGLAGSYNEQFF.

The chain couples TRBV21-1 to TRBJ2-1; TRBD1, the table's D call, was not compared with the DNA. TRBV21-1 is an annotated pseudogene. The CDR3 consists of 14 residues. The CDR3 spells CASSSDSLYNEQFF. In DNA, the CDR3 is TGTGCCAGCAGCTCGGACAGCCTTTACAATGAGCAGTTCTTC.

This clone came up a few times. The CDR3 here is CASSIVPGRMERQPQHF. The CDR3 DNA reads TGTGCCAGTAGTATAGTACCAGGGAGGATGGAAAGGCAGCCCCAGCATTTT. The rearrangement uses TRBV19 and TRBJ1-5, with D tentatively TRBD1 (5 bases). The V gene's germline CDR1 is LNHDA and CDR2 SQIVND (reference sequence). This CDR3 region has 17 residues. V lost 1 base and J 7 bases, leaving 20 bases between the germline ends.

With respect to this clone: The sample holds other DNA sequences that translate to the same CDR3. The chain employs TRBV3-1 (or the pseudogene TRBV3-2) and TRBJ2-5; D uncertain. CDR3 length: 13 residues. V was shortened by 3 bases and J by 4 bases, with 9 bases between the two germline ends. From germline, CDR1 is LGHDT and CDR2 YNNKEL (reference sequence). CDR3 DNA sequence: TGTGCCAGCAGCCAGAGAGGCGGAGAGACCCAGTACTTC. Residues: CASSQRGGETQYF.

The rearrangement joins TRBV3-1 (or the pseudogene TRBV3-2) to TRBJ2-2, with 8 bases matching TRBD2. The CDR3 is 16 residues long. CDR1 is LGHDT and CDR2 is YNNKEL in the germline V gene (reference sequence). V lost 5 bases, J lost 1 base, and 6 bases stayed unmatched. The CDR3 reads CASSLKRGMNTGELFF. The CDR3 coding sequence is TGTGCCAGCAGCTTGAAGCGGGGGATGAACACCGGGGAGCTGTTTTTT.

The J gene is TRBJ2-2, the V gene TRBV5-1; 7 bases agree with TRBD1. CDR3 length: 15 amino acids. Germline values: CDR1 SGHRS, CDR2 YFSETQ. Losses at the gene ends were 4 bases for V and 1 base for J; bases not matched to a gene: 4. The CDR3 protein is CASSAGGVNTGELFF. As DNA, the CDR3 is TGCGCCAGCAGCGCAGGGGGAGTGAACACCGGGGAGCTGTTTTTT.

This chain links TRBV4-1 with TRBJ1-1; D may be TRBD1 (5 bases). The germline V and J ends were trimmed by 0 bases and 10 bases, with 12 bases remaining between them. CDR3 length: 13 residues. CDR1 and CDR2 from the germline V gene are MGHRA and YSYEKL. CDR3 DNA sequence: TGCGCCAGCAGCCAAGAAACGGTGGGGGGAGCTTTCTTT. Translation gives CASSQETVGGAFF.

The chain links TRBV30 to TRBJ2-3, with 10 bases fitting TRBD1. J was trimmed by 5 bases and V by 3 bases; bases with no gene match: 5. The length of the CDR3 is 14 residues. Germline V gene lookup returns CDR1 GTSNPN and CDR2 SVGIG (reference sequence). Here the CDR3 reads CAWRRQGAGDTQYF. The CDR3 DNA sequence: TGTGCCTGGAGGAGACAGGGGGCAGGAGATACGCAGTATTTT.

This chain joins TRBV18 and TRBJ2-1; 12 nucleotides align to TRBD2. Trimming removed 4 bases from V and 5 bases from J; junction bases left unmatched: 6. Germline V gene data show CDR1 as KGHSH and CDR2 as LQKENI. The CDR3 has 16 amino acids. CDR3 sequence reads: CASSQTSGGPHNEQFF. The CDR3 region has the DNA TGTGCCAGCTCACAGACTAGCGGGGGACCTCACAATGAGCAGTTCTTC.

As DNA, the CDR3 is TGCAGCGTGTGGGACAGGGGTAATGAGCAGTTCTTC. Residues: CSVWDRGNEQFF. The chain couples TRBV29-1 to TRBJ2-1; the match to TRBD1 covers 10 bases. The CDR3 runs 12 residues. CDR1 and CDR2 from the germline V gene are SQVTM and ANQGSEA. After removal of 6 bases from V and 7 bases from J, the junction contained 3 bases not matched to a gene.

The CDR3 loop reads CASSFRGVNTEAFF. Here the CDR3 DNA reads TGTGCCAGCAGCTTCAGGGGAGTGAACACTGAAGCTTTCTTT. This chain links TRBV5-6 with TRBJ1-1, with D possibly matching TRBD1 (6 bases). The germline gives CDR1 SGHDT, CDR2 YYEEEE. V lost 2 bases, J lost 0 bases, and 8 bases lay in between. CDR3 length: 14 amino acids. Supplemented by reference TRBV5-6 and TRBJ1-1, the full variable domain reads DAGVTQSPTHLIKTRGQQVTLRCSPKSGHDTVSWYQQALGQGPQFIFQYYEEEERQRGNFPDRFSGHQFPNYSSELNVNALLLGDSALYLCASSFRGVNTEAFFGQGTRLTVV.

The chain joins TRBV7-9 to TRBJ1-4, with TRBD1 matching over 11 bases. The CDR3 is made up of 16 amino acids. The junction had 9 bases not matched to a gene; V was cut back by 4 bases and J by 8 bases. Germline V gene data show CDR1 as SEHNR and CDR2 as FQNEAQ (reference sequence). In DNA form, the CDR3 reads TGTGCCAGCAGCTCCCGGGGGACAGGGGGTAGGGAAAAACTGTTTTTT. Encoded protein: CASSSRGTGGREKLFF.

V is TRBV6-5 and J is TRBJ1-2; 10 nucleotides match TRBD1. The CDR3 length is 14 residues. Germline lookup yields CDR1 MNHEY and CDR2 SVGAGI. J gave up 5 bases and V 4 bases, and 4 bases lay outside the gene matches. The CDR3 region is CASSLGTGVYGYTF. Written as DNA, the CDR3 is TGTGCCAGCAGTTTGGGGACAGGGGTGTATGGCTACACCTTC.

The rearrangement uses TRBV6-5 and TRBJ1-5, with TRBD1 matching 10 bases. Germline V gene lookup returns CDR1 MNHEY and CDR2 SVGAGI. The CDR3 extends over 15 amino acids. Losses at the gene ends were 5 bases for V and 6 bases for J; bases not matched to a gene: 7. The DNA for the CDR3 is TGTGCCAGCAGTACGCGACAGGGGGCAGGTCAGCCCCAGCATTTT. It specifies CASSTRQGAGQPQHF.

The V and J genes are TRBV5-1 and TRBJ2-1; TRBD1 might be the D (6 bases). The CDR3 runs 17 residues. Between the trimmed V and J ends, which lost 0 bases and 0 bases, there was a span of 13 bases. The germline CDR1 and CDR2 sequences are SGHRS and YFSETQ. Here the CDR3 DNA reads TGCGCCAGCAGCTTGGAAGGGGGATACTCCTCCTACAATGAGCAGTTCTTC. Translation gives CASSLEGGYSSYNEQFF.

V is TRBV7-9 and J is TRBJ1-1; a weak D match, TRBD1 (6 bases). V was trimmed by 10 bases and J by 3 bases, leaving 9 bases between them. This CDR3 is 11 amino acids long. Looked up from germline, CDR1 is SEHNR and CDR2 is FQNEAQ (reference sequence). The CDR3 loop is CANDRYTEAFF. As DNA, the CDR3 is TGTGCCAACGACAGGTACACTGAAGCTTTCTTT.

The rearrangement links TRBV4-2 to TRBJ1-1; D is ambiguous. This CDR3 has 11 residues. The V gene lost 1 base and the J gene lost 7 bases, with 4 bases spanning the gap. CDR1 and CDR2 from the germline V gene are LGHNA and YNFKEQ. CDR3 nucleotide sequence: TGTGCCAGCAGCCAAGCAGATGAAGCTTTCTTT. It yields the protein CASSQADEAFF.

This clone was counted once. The J gene is TRBJ1-1, the V gene TRBV28, with D unresolved. There are 13 residues in the CDR3. CDR1 is MDHEN and CDR2 is SYDVKM in the germline V gene. V was cut by 2 bases and J by 4 bases, with 8 bases left in between. The CDR3 sequence is CASSLPEITEAFF. DNA of the CDR3: TGTGCCAGCAGTTTACCCGAGATCACTGAAGCTTTCTTT.

The chain combines TRBV10-1 with TRBJ2-1; the match to TRBD2 covers 11 bases. Germline assignment: CDR1 WNHNN and CDR2 SYGVQD (reference sequence). The CDR3 has 14 amino acids. J lost 6 bases, V lost 5 bases, and 3 bases had no gene match. CDR3 loop: CASSLAGGFNEQFF. The CDR3 bases are TGCGCCAGCAGTCTAGCGGGGGGATTCAATGAGCAGTTCTTC.

The CDR3 loop reads CASSRRDSYGYTF. DNA of the CDR3: TGTGCCAGCAGCCGCCGGGACAGCTATGGCTACACCTTC. The chain carries TRBV5-6 and TRBJ1-2, with 7 bases that match TRBD1. CDR3 size: 13 residues. With 4 bases clipped from V and 4 bases from J, the junction kept 4 bases outside the gene matches. Looked up from germline, CDR1 is SGHDT and CDR2 is YYEEEE.

A remark on this clone: One junction end does not reproduce the germline sequence, and a read error may be involved. The chain has TRBV18 and TRBJ2-2; maybe TRBD2 (5 bases). This CDR3 is built from 18 residues. The V gene's germline CDR1 is KGHSH and CDR2 LQKENI. CDR3 nucleotides: TGTGCCAGCTCACCCTGGGCCCACGGAGGTCTGAACCCCGGGGAGCTGTTTTTT. Amino acid sequence: CASSPWAHGGLNPGELFF.

The chain employs TRBV11-3 and TRBJ2-2, with D possibly being TRBD1 (6 bases). This CDR3 region has 12 residues. Germline V gene sequence: CDR1 SGHNT, CDR2 YENEEA. V was pared by 3 bases and J by 8 bases, with 7 bases between. The CDR3 sequence is CASSFDRGELFF. The CDR3, as DNA: TGTGCCAGCAGCTTTGACAGGGGGGAGCTGTTTTTT.

The V call is TRBV5-5, the J call TRBJ1-2; 8 bases agree with TRBD1. Losses at the gene ends were 2 bases for V and 4 bases for J; bases not matched to a gene: 7. Looked up from germline, CDR1 is SGHKS and CDR2 is YYEKEE (reference sequence). This CDR3 has 15 residues. Written as DNA, the CDR3 is TGTGCCAGCAGCTTTAGCCAGGGGGCACCCTATGGCTACACCTTC. As protein: CASSFSQGAPYGYTF.

This sequence joins TRBV5-1 and TRBJ2-3; D unclear. Germline V gene lookup returns CDR1 SGHRS and CDR2 YFSETQ. The CDR3 covers 13 residues. The germline V and J ends were trimmed by 2 bases and 0 bases, with 4 bases remaining between them. DNA of the CDR3: TGCGCCAGCAGCTTCTTCAGCACAGATACGCAGTATTTT. Amino acid sequence: CASSFFSTDTQYF.

J is TRBJ1-2 and V is TRBV11-2, with 7 nucleotides matching TRBD1. Per the germline V gene, CDR1 is SGHAT and CDR2 is FQNNGV. The CDR3 sequence is 12 residues long. The J segment lost 4 bases and the V segment lost 5 bases, leaving 1 base of the junction unmatched. The CDR3 nucleotides read TGTGCCAGCAGCACAGGGGTCTATGGCTACACCTTC. Translating gives CASSTGVYGYTF.

This chain links TRBV3-1 (or the pseudogene TRBV3-2) with TRBJ1-2, with no clear D. This CDR3 is built from 16 residues. V was pared by 4 bases and J by 8 bases, with 23 bases between. Germline CDR1 LGHDT, CDR2 YNNKEL (reference sequence). CDR3 residues: CASSPLGEGKSKGYTF. The CDR3 DNA is TGTGCCAGCAGCCCCTTAGGAGAGGGAAAGTCAAAGGGCTACACCTTC.

CDR3 nucleotides: TGTGCCACCAGTGATGCGTCCGGGACTAGCCCTTTCGAGCAGTTCTTC. Translated: CATSDASGTSPFEQFF. The chain couples TRBV24-1 to TRBJ2-1, with 9 bases aligning to TRBD2. Trimming cost V 3 bases and J 10 bases; bases outside gene matches: 12. The CDR3 runs to 16 residues. From germline, CDR1 is KGHDR and CDR2 SFDVKD.

J is TRBJ1-5 and V is TRBV6-5; weak D call: TRBD1 (5 bases). V was pared by 5 bases and J by 2 bases, with 13 bases between. The germline CDR1 and CDR2 sequences are MNHEY and SVGAGI. The CDR3 is 15 amino acids. The CDR3 region is CASSPPGFGNQPQHF. The CDR3 DNA reads TGTGCCAGCAGTCCTCCAGGGTTTGGCAATCAGCCCCAGCATTTT.